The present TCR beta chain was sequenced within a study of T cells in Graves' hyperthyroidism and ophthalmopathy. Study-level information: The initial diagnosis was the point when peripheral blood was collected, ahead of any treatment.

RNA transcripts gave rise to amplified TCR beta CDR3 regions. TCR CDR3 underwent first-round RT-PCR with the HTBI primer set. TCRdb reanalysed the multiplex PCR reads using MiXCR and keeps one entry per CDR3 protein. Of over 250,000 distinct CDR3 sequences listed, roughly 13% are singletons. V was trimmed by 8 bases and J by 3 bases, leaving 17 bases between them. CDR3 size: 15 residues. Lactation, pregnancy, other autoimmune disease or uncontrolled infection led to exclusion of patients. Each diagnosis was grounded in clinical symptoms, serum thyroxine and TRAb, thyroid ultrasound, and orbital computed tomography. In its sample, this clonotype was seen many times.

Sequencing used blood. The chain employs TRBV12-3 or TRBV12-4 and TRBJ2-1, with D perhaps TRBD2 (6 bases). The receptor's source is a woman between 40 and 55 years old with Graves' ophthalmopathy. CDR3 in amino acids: CASSNENSGYNEQFF. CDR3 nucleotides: TGTGCCAGCTCAAACGAGAATAGCGGCTACAATGAGCAGTTCTTC.